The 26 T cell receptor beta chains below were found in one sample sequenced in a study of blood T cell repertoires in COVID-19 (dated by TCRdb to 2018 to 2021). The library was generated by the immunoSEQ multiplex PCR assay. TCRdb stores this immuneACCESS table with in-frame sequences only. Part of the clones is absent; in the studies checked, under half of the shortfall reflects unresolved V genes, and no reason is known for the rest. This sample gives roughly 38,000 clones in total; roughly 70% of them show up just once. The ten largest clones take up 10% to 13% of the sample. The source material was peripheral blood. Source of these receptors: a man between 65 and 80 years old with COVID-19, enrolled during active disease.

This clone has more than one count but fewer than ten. The CDR3 DNA reads TGTGCCAGCAGCATGGGACAGGGGGCTATCTCTGGAAACACCATATATTTT. The encoded protein is CASSMGQGAISGNTIYF. This rearrangement joins TRBV5-5 to TRBJ1-3, with 12 bases fitting TRBD1. Germline-derived CDR1 and CDR2 are SGHKS and YYEKEE (reference sequence). The CDR3 is 17 residues long. Unmatched junction bases numbered 5, after V lost 4 bases and J lost 0 bases.

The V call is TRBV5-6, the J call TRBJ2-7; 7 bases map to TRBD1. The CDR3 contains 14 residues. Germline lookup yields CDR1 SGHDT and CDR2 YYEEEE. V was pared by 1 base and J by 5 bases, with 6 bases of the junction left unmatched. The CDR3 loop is CASSLQGEQDEQYF. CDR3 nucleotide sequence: TGTGCCAGCAGCTTGCAGGGGGAGCAGGACGAGCAGTACTTC.

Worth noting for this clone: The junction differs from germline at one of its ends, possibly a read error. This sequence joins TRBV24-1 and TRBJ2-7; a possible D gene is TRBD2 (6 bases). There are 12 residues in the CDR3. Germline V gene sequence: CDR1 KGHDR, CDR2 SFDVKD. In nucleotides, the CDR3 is TGTGCCACCAGTGATTTTGGGGGGAGAAGTCGCTTC. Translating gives CATSDFGGRSRF.

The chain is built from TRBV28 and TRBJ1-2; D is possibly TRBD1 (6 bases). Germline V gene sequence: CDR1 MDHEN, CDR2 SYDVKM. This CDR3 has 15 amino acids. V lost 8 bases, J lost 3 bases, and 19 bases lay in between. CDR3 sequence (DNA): TGTGCCAGCTCCCTCCCGGGACAACCGGACTATGGCTACACCTTC. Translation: CASSLPGQPDYGYTF.

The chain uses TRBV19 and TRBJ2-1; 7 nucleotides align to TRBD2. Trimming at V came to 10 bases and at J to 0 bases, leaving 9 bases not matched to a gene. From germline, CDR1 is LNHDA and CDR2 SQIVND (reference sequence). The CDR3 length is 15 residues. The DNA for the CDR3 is TGTGCCACCCGAGCGGGACGGAGCTCCTACAATGAGCAGTTCTTC. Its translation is CATRAGRSSYNEQFF.

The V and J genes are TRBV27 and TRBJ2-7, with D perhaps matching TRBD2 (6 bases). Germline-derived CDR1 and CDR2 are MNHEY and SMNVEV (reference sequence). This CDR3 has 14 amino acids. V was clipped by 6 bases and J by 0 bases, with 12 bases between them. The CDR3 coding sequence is TGTGCCAGCAGCTTGGGACTGAGCTCCTACGAGCAGTACTTC. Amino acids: CASSLGLSSYEQYF.

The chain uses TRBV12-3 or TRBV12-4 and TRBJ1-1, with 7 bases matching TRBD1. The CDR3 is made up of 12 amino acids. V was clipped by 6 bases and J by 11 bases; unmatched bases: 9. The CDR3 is CASRRRGLEAFF. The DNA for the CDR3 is TGTGCCAGCAGACGCAGGGGGTTGGAGGCTTTCTTT.

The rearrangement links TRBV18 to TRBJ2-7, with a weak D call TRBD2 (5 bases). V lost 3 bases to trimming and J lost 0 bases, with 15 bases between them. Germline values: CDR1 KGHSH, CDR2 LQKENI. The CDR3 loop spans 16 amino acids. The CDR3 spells CASSPQEAASSYEQYF. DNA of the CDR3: TGTGCCAGCTCACCCCAGGAGGCAGCTAGCTCCTACGAGCAGTACTTC.

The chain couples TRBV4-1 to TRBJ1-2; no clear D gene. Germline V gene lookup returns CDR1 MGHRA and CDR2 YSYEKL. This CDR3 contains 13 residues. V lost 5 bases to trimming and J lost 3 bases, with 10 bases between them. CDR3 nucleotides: TGCGCCAGCAGCGTCGACACTTACTATGGCTACACCTTC. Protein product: CASSVDTYYGYTF.

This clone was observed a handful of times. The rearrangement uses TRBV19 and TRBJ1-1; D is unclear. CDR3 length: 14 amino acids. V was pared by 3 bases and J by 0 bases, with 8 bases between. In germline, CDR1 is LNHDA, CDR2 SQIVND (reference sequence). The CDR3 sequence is CASSINRMNTEAFF. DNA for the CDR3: TGTGCCAGTAGTATTAACAGAATGAACACTGAAGCTTTCTTT.

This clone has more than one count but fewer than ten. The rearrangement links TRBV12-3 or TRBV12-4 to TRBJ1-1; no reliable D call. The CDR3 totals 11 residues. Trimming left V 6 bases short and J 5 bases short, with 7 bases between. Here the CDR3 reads CASRGRTEAFF. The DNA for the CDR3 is TGTGCCAGCAGGGGCCGGACTGAAGCTTTCTTT.

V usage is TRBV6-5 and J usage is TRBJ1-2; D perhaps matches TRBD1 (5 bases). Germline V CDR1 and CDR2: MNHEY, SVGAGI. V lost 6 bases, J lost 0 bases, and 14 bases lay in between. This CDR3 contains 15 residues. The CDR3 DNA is TGTGCCAGCAGAATACAGGAAATAGCTAACTATGGCTACACCTTC. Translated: CASRIQEIANYGYTF.

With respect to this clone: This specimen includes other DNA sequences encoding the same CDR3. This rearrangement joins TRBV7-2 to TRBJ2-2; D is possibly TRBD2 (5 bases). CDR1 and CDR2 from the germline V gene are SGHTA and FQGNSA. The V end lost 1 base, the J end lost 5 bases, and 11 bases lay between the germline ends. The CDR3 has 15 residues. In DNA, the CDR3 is TGTGCCAGCAGCTTAGGGGGTCGAGGGACCGGGGAGCTGTTTTTT. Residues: CASSLGGRGTGELFF.

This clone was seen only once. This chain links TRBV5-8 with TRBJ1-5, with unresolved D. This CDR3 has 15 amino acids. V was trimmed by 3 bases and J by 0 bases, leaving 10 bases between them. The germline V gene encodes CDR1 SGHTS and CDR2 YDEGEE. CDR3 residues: CASSWSGNSNQPQHF. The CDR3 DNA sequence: TGTGCCAGCAGCTGGTCGGGTAATAGCAATCAGCCCCAGCATTTT.

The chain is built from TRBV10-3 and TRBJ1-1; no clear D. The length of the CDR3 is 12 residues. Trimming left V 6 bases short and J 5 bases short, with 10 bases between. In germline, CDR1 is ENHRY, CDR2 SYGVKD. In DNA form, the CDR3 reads TGTGCCATCAGGGGAGACGCGACTGAAGCTTTCTTT. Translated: CAIRGDATEAFF.

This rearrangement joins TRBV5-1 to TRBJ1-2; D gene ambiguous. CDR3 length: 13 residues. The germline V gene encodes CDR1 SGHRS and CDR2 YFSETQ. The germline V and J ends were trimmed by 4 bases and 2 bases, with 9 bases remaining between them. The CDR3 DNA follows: TGCGCCAGCAGCCTACGGTCAAACTATGGCTACACCTTC. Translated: CASSLRSNYGYTF. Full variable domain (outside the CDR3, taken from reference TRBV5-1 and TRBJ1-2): KAGVTQTPRYLIKTRGQQVTLSCSPISGHRSVSWYQQTPGQGLQFLFEYFSETQRNKGNFPGRFSGRQFSNSRSEMNVSTLELGDSALYLCASSLRSNYGYTFGSGTRLTVV.

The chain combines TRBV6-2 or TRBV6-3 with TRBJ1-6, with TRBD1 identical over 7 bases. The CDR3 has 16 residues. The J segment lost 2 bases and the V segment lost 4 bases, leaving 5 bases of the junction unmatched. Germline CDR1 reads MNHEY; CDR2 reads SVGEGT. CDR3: CASSSAGTAYNSPLHF. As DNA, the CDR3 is TGTGCCAGCAGTTCGGCCGGGACAGCCTATAATTCACCCCTCCACTTT.

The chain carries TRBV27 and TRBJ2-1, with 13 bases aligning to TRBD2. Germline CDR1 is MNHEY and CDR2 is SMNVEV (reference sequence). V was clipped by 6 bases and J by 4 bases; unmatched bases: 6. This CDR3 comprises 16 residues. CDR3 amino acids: CASSRTSGGPYNEQFF. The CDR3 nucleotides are TGTGCCAGCAGCCGGACTAGCGGGGGACCATACAATGAGCAGTTCTTC.

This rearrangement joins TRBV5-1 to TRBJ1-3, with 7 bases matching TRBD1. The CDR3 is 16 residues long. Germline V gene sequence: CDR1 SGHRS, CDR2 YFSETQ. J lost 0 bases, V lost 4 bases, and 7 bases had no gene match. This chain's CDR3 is CASSPQGPISGNTIYF. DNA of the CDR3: TGCGCCAGCAGCCCACAGGGGCCTATCTCTGGAAACACCATATATTTT.

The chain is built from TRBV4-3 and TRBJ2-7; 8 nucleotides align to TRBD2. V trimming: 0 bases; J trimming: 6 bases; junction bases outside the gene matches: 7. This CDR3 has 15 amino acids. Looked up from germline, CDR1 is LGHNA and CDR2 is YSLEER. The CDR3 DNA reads TGCGCCAGCAGCCAAGATTTTATGAGCGGGGGCGAGCAGTACTTC. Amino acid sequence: CASSQDFMSGGEQYF.

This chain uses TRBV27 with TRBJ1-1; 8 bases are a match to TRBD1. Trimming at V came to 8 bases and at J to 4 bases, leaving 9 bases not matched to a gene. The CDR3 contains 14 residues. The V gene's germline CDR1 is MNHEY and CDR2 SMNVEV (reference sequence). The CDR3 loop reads CASHTGGAGTEAFF. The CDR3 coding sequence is TGTGCCAGCCACACAGGGGGTGCGGGCACTGAAGCTTTCTTT.

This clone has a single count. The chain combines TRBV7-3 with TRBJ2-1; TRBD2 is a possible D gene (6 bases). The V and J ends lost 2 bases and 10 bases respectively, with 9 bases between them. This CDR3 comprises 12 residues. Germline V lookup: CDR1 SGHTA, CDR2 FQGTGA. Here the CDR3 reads CASSLSRGEQFF. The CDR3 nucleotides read TGTGCCAGCAGCTTATCCCGGGGGGAGCAGTTCTTC. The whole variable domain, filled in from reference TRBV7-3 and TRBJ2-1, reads GAGVSQTPSNKVTEKGKYVELRCDPISGHTALYWYRQSLGQGPEFLIYFQGTGAADDSGLPNDRFFAVRPEGSVSTLKIQRTERGDSAVYLCASSLSRGEQFFGPGTRLTVL.

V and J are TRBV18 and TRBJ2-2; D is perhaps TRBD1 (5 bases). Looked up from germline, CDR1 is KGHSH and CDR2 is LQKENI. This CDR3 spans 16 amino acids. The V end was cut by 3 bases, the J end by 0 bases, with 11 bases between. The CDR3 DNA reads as TGTGCCAGCTCACCGCCCGGACATTCGAACACCGGGGAGCTGTTTTTT. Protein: CASSPPGHSNTGELFF.

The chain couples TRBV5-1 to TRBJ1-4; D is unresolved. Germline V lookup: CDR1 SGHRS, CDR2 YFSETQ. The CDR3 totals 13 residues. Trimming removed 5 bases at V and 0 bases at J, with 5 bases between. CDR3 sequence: CASSPATNEKLFF. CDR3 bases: TGCGCCAGCAGTCCAGCAACTAATGAAAAACTGTTTTTT.

The CDR3 DNA reads TGTGCCAGCCTAGCGGCGCGAAACACCGGGGAGCTGTTTTTT. Translation gives CASLAARNTGELFF. This chain links TRBV11-2 with TRBJ2-2, with TRBD2 matching 7 bases. Germline loops: CDR1 SGHAT, CDR2 FQNNGV. The CDR3 runs to 14 residues. V lost 8 bases, J lost 2 bases, and 5 bases stayed unmatched.

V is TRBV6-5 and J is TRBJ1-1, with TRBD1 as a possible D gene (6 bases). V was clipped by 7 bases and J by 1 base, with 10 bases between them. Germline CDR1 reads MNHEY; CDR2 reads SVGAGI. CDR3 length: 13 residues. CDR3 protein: CASTTGTNTEAFF. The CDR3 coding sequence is TGTGCCAGCACCACAGGGACGAACACTGAAGCTTTCTTT.